The 13 T cell receptor beta chains below were found in one sample sequenced in a study of OX40 agonist ivuxolimab in advanced cancers. Sequencing used immunoSEQ multiplex PCR; TCRdb keeps in-frame clones, though not all of them. The table records about 28,000 clones, 70% to 80% of them present only once. The material sequenced was CD4+ or CD8+ T cells sorted from blood, taken in a trial of the OX40 agonist ivuxolimab. These TCRs come from an adult with an advanced solid tumor such as melanoma, head and neck, liver or kidney cancer.

The chain joins TRBV9 to TRBJ2-1, with TRBD2 identical over 8 bases. The CDR3 covers 16 residues. Trimming cost V 4 bases and J 10 bases; bases outside gene matches: 16. CDR1 is SGDLS, CDR2 YYNGEE, per germline. CDR3 protein: CASSPRRGTRPLEQFF. The DNA of the CDR3 is TGTGCCAGCAGCCCCCGTCGGGGGACTAGGCCCCTGGAGCAGTTCTTC.

This sequence joins TRBV7-9 and TRBJ2-3; 9 bases agree with TRBD2. The CDR3 runs to 17 residues. CDR1 is SEHNR and CDR2 is FQNEAQ in the germline V gene (reference sequence). The ends lost 5 bases at V and 1 base at J; junction bases unmatched: 10. The CDR3 DNA follows: TGTGCCAGCAGCCAGGGACAGCGGGGGGTTCGCACAGATACGCAGTATTTT. Translating it yields CASSQGQRGVRTDTQYF.

The chain combines TRBV10-3 with TRBJ2-2; D ambiguous. Trimming pared 3 bases from V and 5 bases from J, leaving 13 bases between. CDR1 and CDR2 from the germline V gene are ENHRY and SYGVKD. The CDR3 contains 15 residues. The CDR3 DNA follows: TGTGCCATCAGTGATATGAGGATCGAGACCGGGGAGCTGTTTTTT. It is translated as CAISDMRIETGELFF.

V gene TRBV19 combines with J gene TRBJ2-7; unclear D gene. V lost 5 bases, J lost 0 bases, and 8 bases lay in between. CDR3 length: 13 amino acids. In germline, CDR1 is LNHDA, CDR2 SQIVND (reference sequence). CDR3 DNA sequence: TGTGCCAGTAGTTACGGAAGCTCCTACGAGCAGTACTTC. It yields the protein CASSYGSSYEQYF.

This sequence joins TRBV7-2 and TRBJ2-1; the match to TRBD1 covers 10 bases. This CDR3 is built from 16 residues. V lost 4 bases to trimming and J lost 1 base; unmatched junction nucleotides: 4. The germline CDR1 and CDR2 sequences are SGHTA and FQGNSA. The DNA for the CDR3 is TGTGCCAGCAGCTCTTGGACAGGGGGGTCCTACAATGAGCAGTTCTTC. As protein: CASSSWTGGSYNEQFF.

V and J are TRBV6-5 and TRBJ2-3; D remains unclear. Germline V CDR1 and CDR2: MNHEY, SVGAGI. CDR3 length equals 14 residues. The V end was cut by 0 bases, the J end by 2 bases, with 6 bases between. The CDR3 sequence: CASSYSSYTDTQYF. The CDR3 DNA reads TGTGCCAGCAGTTACTCGTCTTACACAGATACGCAGTATTTT.

CDR3 protein: CASSTTGGTQETQYF. The CDR3 nucleotides are TGTGCCAGCTCAACGACAGGGGGAACACAAGAGACCCAGTACTTC. The rearrangement uses TRBV11-1 and TRBJ2-5; TRBD1 aligns across 9 bases. V shed 8 bases and J 2 bases; nucleotides not matched to a gene: 9. Germline V gene sequence: CDR1 SGHAT, CDR2 FQDESV (reference sequence). CDR3 length: 15 residues.

This chain links TRBV19 with TRBJ2-7; TRBD1 agrees at 7 bases. CDR1 is LNHDA and CDR2 is SQIVND in the germline V gene (reference sequence). CDR3 length: 13 amino acids. V lost 5 bases to trimming and J lost 7 bases; unmatched junction nucleotides: 8. CDR3 bases: TGTGCCAGTAGTGCGACAGGGTGGGGGGAGCAGTACTTC. Amino acid sequence: CASSATGWGEQYF. The full variable domain, its missing parts supplied by reference TRBV19 and TRBJ2-7, is DGGITQSPKYLFRKEGQNVTLSCEQNLNHDAMYWYRQDPGQGLRLIYYSQIVNDFQKGDIAEGYSVSREKKESFPLTVTSAQKNPTAFYLCASSATGWGEQYFGPGTRLTVT.

The chain joins TRBV6-5 to TRBJ2-1, with 9 bases fitting TRBD2. This CDR3 is built from 15 residues. The germline V gene encodes CDR1 MNHEY and CDR2 SVGAGI. V lost 0 bases and J lost 7; bases outside the gene matches: 4. The CDR3 reads CASSYSSGGGNEQFF. The CDR3 DNA follows: TGTGCCAGCAGTTACTCTAGCGGGGGCGGTAATGAGCAGTTCTTC.

In this sample, this clone is medium-sized (0.01 to 0.1%). This sequence joins TRBV9 and TRBJ2-1, with 8 nucleotides matching TRBD2. Trimming took 3 bases from V and 7 from J; bases not matched to a gene: 9. This CDR3 spans 15 amino acids. The germline V gene encodes CDR1 SGDLS and CDR2 YYNGEE. The CDR3 DNA is TGTGCCAGCAGCGATGTCGGGGGGGCTGGAAATGAGCAGTTCTTC. It specifies CASSDVGGAGNEQFF.

The sample holds a few counts of this clone. This chain joins TRBV2 and TRBJ1-1; D is ambiguous. Trimming shortened V by 5 bases and J by 5 bases, and 9 bases separated the two germline ends. CDR3 length equals 12 residues. The germline V gene encodes CDR1 SNHLY and CDR2 FYNNEI. The CDR3 sequence: CASSIPLTEAFF. The DNA for the CDR3 is TGTGCCAGCAGTATTCCGTTGACTGAAGCTTTCTTT.

The rearrangement uses TRBV27 and TRBJ2-1; no clear D. The ends were cut back, 4 bases at V and 1 base at J, with 8 bases in the middle. The CDR3 sequence is 14 residues long. Germline CDR1 is MNHEY and CDR2 is SMNVEV (reference sequence). The CDR3 DNA follows: TGTGCCAGCAGTTGGGAAGGGTCCTACAATGAGCAGTTCTTC. As protein: CASSWEGSYNEQFF.

The genes are TRBV7-3 and TRBJ2-5; 10 nucleotides match TRBD1. The germline V gene encodes CDR1 SGHTA and CDR2 FQGTGA. The CDR3 is 15 amino acids. The ends lost 5 bases at V and 5 bases at J; junction bases unmatched: 8. CDR3 nucleotide sequence: TGTGCCAGCAGCCCCCGGGACAGGGGAGGGGAGACCCAGTACTTC. As protein: CASSPRDRGGETQYF.